Shown below are 2 T cell receptor beta chains from a single sample sequenced in a study of control samples from healthy donors and cancer patients. Generated by immunoSEQ multiplex PCR, the TCRdb table keeps only in-frame clones and is missing some. The sample has about 180,000 clones, almost 90% seen once. The specimen was blood. These receptors were collected from a woman aged 45-65 years in good health.

The V gene is TRBV29-1, the J gene TRBJ2-1; TRBD2 matches 12 bases. The V segment lost 1 base and the J segment 5 bases; nucleotides outside the gene matches: 12. The germline gives CDR1 SQVTM, CDR2 ANQGSEA. CDR3 length: 18 amino acids. CDR3 coding DNA: TGCAGCGTTGAAGCCGGGTATGGGACTAGCGGGTTCGACAATGAGCAGTTCTTC. This encodes CSVEAGYGTSGFDNEQFF.

The V and J genes are TRBV18 and TRBJ2-7, with D perhaps TRBD2 (5 bases). The CDR3 loop spans 15 amino acids. V lost 8 bases to trimming and J lost 2 bases, with 19 bases between them. Per the germline V gene, CDR1 is KGHSH and CDR2 is LQKENI. This CDR3 reads CASRNVLDSTYEQYF. CDR3 bases: TGTGCCAGCCGCAACGTGTTGGACTCAACCTACGAGCAGTACTTC. The full variable domain, rest sourced from reference TRBV18 and TRBJ2-7, is NAGVMQNPRHLVRRRGQEARLRCSPMKGHSHVYWYRQLPEEGLKFMVYLQKENIIDESGMPKERFSAEFPKEGPSILRIQQVVRGDSAAYFCASRNVLDSTYEQYFGPGTRLTVT.